The present T cell receptor beta chain was sequenced within a study of response to subunit inactivated influenza vaccine. TCRdb itself ran the RT-PCR reads through MiXCR, one entry per CDR3 protein. The table includes just under 550,000 distinct CDR3 sequences, 20% to 25% detected once. This clonotype was detected only a few times. V lost 1 base, J lost 2 bases, and 9 bases lay in between. The CDR3 is 14 residues long. Germline assignment: CDR1 LGHDT and CDR2 YNNKEL (reference sequence). Separately, the same data were catalogued under a study of T cells expressing NK-cell markers. According to that study: Libraries used 5'RACE template switching adding universal primer site and UMIs.

The chain has TRBV3-1 and TRBJ2-7; D is perhaps TRBD1 (6 bases). The material was CD4+ T cells sorted from PBMCs, obtained about 13 days after vaccination. This sequence was found in a man aged 45-60 years who received an inactivated influenza vaccine. The CDR3 DNA reads TGTGCCAGCAGCCAAGGGGGACACCCCTACGAGCAGTACTTC. Translation gives CASSQGGHPYEQYF.